This T cell receptor (beta chain) came from a study of T cell repertoires in cytomegalovirus infection. The V end lost 3 bases, the J end lost 11 bases, and 8 bases lay between the germline ends. Per the germline V gene, CDR1 is MNHNS and CDR2 is SASEGT. The length of the CDR3 is 11 residues. This clonotype was picked up a small number of times. Antigen: not known. A single record per CDR3 protein comes from TCRdb applying MiXCR to the reads. The sample has about 770,000 distinct CDR3 sequences; 29% are singletons. The clonotype was recovered from a human donor in good health (CMV status not recorded). Some clones in this sample may be carry-over from other donors' samples. The sequenced sample was cultured CD8+ T cells from PBMCs, obtained from culture after CMV antigen stimulation. The gene calls are TRBV6-1 and TRBJ2-4; unclear D gene. The CDR3 loop reads CASSETGLQYF. The DNA for the CDR3 is TGTGCCAGCAGTGAGACTGGTCTTCAGTACTTC.